The source of this T cell receptor (beta chain) is a study of blood T cell repertoires in COVID-19. Study as a whole: The United States, Italy and Spain were the sources of the acute and convalescent COVID-19 samples. Sources were T cells, B-cell-depleted T cells, or PBMCs; the material itself was cDNA or gDNA.

Authors' analysis steps: For nucleated cells, counts were estimated from reference gene primer amplification. The repertoire was sequenced with immunoSEQ multiplex PCR; TCRdb's copy has only in-frame clones and lacks some. That table is the source of V, J and clone size, and D and trimming were worked out from the DNA. This sample carries about 140,000 clones, under 90% of them seen once, and the ten largest clones take about 6.4%. This CDR3 is 13 amino acids long. V lost 1 base, J lost 7 bases, and 0 bases stayed unmatched. Material for sequencing was peripheral blood. The rearrangement links TRBV12-3 or TRBV12-4 to TRBJ1-4; 7 nucleotides match TRBD1. This TCR was recovered from a human donor in a cohort sampled during active COVID-19. The CDR3 here is CASSLGTGEKLFF. The CDR3 DNA sequence: TGTGCCAGCAGTTTAGGGACAGGTGAAAAACTGTTTTTT.